A selection of T cell receptor beta chains follows, all from one sample in a study of T cell repertoires in cytomegalovirus infection. Their antigen targets remain unknown. TCRdb independently ran MiXCR on the reads; one entry per CDR3 protein. In the table there are approximately 910,000 distinct CDR3 sequences, about a third of which are singletons. Source: cultured CD8+ T cells from PBMCs, taken from culture after CMV antigen stimulation. All receptors derive from a human donor in good health (CMV status not recorded). Some clones in this sample may be carry-over from other donors' samples. Each CDR3 is given with its conserved first and last residue. The order of the fields is D gene, V gene, clone size, J gene, CDR3 protein, CDR3 DNA. A D gene is named only where the DNA matches it firmly. Only some rows state a clone size, as once, few, many or a class for expanded clones.

D gene: TRBD2
V gene: TRBV12-5
clone size: -
J gene: TRBJ2-5
CDR3 protein: CASGFGPTTSGEETQYF
CDR3 DNA: TGTGCTAGTGGTTTCGGCCCCACAACTAGCGGGGAGGAGACCCAGTACTTC

D gene: -
V gene: TRBV7-6
clone size: -
J gene: TRBJ2-1
CDR3 protein: CAGSAGANEQFF
CDR3 DNA: TGTGCCGGTTCTGCCGGGGCTAATGAGCAGTTCTTC

D gene: -
V gene: TRBV6-5
clone size: many
J gene: TRBJ1-1
CDR3 protein: CASSYSKNTEAFF
CDR3 DNA: TGTGCCAGCAGTTACTCCAAGAACACTGAAGCTTTCTTT

D gene: -
V gene: TRBV7-8
clone size: many
J gene: TRBJ1-4
CDR3 protein: CASSLMTGPGEKLFF
CDR3 DNA: TGTGCCAGCAGCCTTATGACGGGGCCTGGTGAAAAACTGTTTTTT

D gene: TRBD2
V gene: TRBV10-2
clone size: -
J gene: TRBJ2-7
CDR3 protein: CASSEPGLDSYEQYF
CDR3 DNA: TGCGCCAGCAGTGAGCCGGGACTAGACTCCTACGAGCAGTACTTC

D gene: -
V gene: TRBV9
clone size: -
J gene: TRBJ2-1
CDR3 protein: CASVGGNNEQFF
CDR3 DNA: TGTGCCAGCGTTGGGGGCAACAATGAGCAGTTCTTC

D gene: TRBD1
V gene: TRBV7-6
clone size: many
J gene: TRBJ2-5
CDR3 protein: CASSHRGGQETQYF
CDR3 DNA: TGTGCCAGCAGCCACAGGGGTGGGCAAGAGACCCAGTACTTC

D gene: -
V gene: TRBV4-1
clone size: many
J gene: TRBJ2-6
CDR3 protein: CASSTWTATGANVLTF
CDR3 DNA: TGCGCCAGCAGCACTTGGACGGCTACTGGGGCCAACGTCCTGACTTTC

D gene: -
V gene: TRBV6-5
clone size: -
J gene: TRBJ1-1
CDR3 protein: CASSYRAQGIAFF
CDR3 DNA: TGTGCCAGCAGTTACCGTGCGCAGGGTATTGCTTTCTTT

D gene: -
V gene: TRBV10-2
clone size: -
J gene: TRBJ2-2
CDR3 protein: CASSESKGGPGELFF
CDR3 DNA: TGCGCCAGCAGTGAGTCGAAAGGGGGTCCCGGGGAGCTGTTTTTT

D gene: -
V gene: TRBV20-1
clone size: -
J gene: TRBJ2-3
CDR3 protein: CSASFIQDSTDTQYF
CDR3 DNA: TGCAGTGCTAGCTTCATCCAGGACAGCACAGATACGCAGTATTTT

D gene: -
V gene: TRBV7-6
clone size: many
J gene: TRBJ1-1
CDR3 protein: CASSLVEIRTNTEAFF
CDR3 DNA: TGTGCCAGCAGCTTAGTAGAGATCAGGACGAACACTGAAGCTTTCTTT

D gene: -
V gene: TRBV4-3
clone size: few
J gene: TRBJ2-1
CDR3 protein: CASSQYPGDPYNEQFF
CDR3 DNA: TGCGCCAGCAGCCAATATCCCGGGGATCCCTACAATGAGCAGTTCTTC

D gene: TRBD1
V gene: TRBV13
clone size: -
J gene: TRBJ1-1
CDR3 protein: CASSLVGTGGRSAEAFF
CDR3 DNA: TGTGCCAGCAGCTTAGTCGGGACAGGGGGTCGCTCCGCTGAAGCTTTCTTT

D gene: TRBD2
V gene: TRBV9
clone size: -
J gene: TRBJ2-1
CDR3 protein: CANSVQAGGGNEQFF
CDR3 DNA: TGTGCCAACAGCGTCCAAGCGGGGGGGGGGAATGAGCAGTTCTTC

D gene: TRBD2
V gene: TRBV5-1
clone size: -
J gene: TRBJ2-1
CDR3 protein: CASSQRTSGGTIYNEQFF
CDR3 DNA: TGCGCCAGCAGCCAACGGACTAGCGGGGGGACAATCTACAATGAGCAGTTCTTC

D gene: TRBD2
V gene: TRBV7-8
clone size: few
J gene: TRBJ2-3
CDR3 protein: CASSSRTSGGQSTDTQYF
CDR3 DNA: TGTGCCAGCAGCTCACGGACTAGCGGGGGGCAGAGCACAGATACGCAGTATTTT

D gene: -
V gene: TRBV25-1
clone size: many
J gene: TRBJ2-1
CDR3 protein: CASSDWGASSFF
CDR3 DNA: TGTGCCAGCAGTGATTGGGGGGCTTCTTCGTTCTTC

D gene: -
V gene: TRBV6-2/TRBV6-3
clone size: many
J gene: TRBJ1-1
CDR3 protein: CASSYRQMNTEAFF
CDR3 DNA: TGTGCCAGCAGTTACAGACAGATGAACACTGAAGCTTTCTTT

D gene: -
V gene: TRBV5-6
clone size: few
J gene: TRBJ2-5
CDR3 protein: CASTLWGGGQETQYF
CDR3 DNA: TGTGCCAGCACCCTTTGGGGCGGAGGACAAGAGACCCAGTACTTC

D gene: -
V gene: TRBV12-3/TRBV12-4
clone size: many
J gene: TRBJ1-3
CDR3 protein: CASTPSGNTIYF
CDR3 DNA: TGTGCCAGCACGCCCTCTGGAAACACCATATATTTT

D gene: -
V gene: TRBV10-3
clone size: few
J gene: TRBJ1-2
CDR3 protein: CAISEGRNQEGYTF
CDR3 DNA: TGTGCCATCAGTGAGGGGCGGAACCAGGAGGGCTACACCTTC

D gene: TRBD1
V gene: TRBV7-2
clone size: many
J gene: TRBJ2-1
CDR3 protein: CASSLAGGRDEQFF
CDR3 DNA: TGTGCCAGCAGCTTAGCAGGGGGCAGGGATGAGCAGTTCTTC

D gene: -
V gene: TRBV5-4
clone size: few
J gene: TRBJ1-2
CDR3 protein: CASSFGPSGGTNGYTF
CDR3 DNA: TGTGCCAGCAGCTTCGGGCCCTCGGGGGGGACGAATGGCTACACCTTC

D gene: -
V gene: TRBV28
clone size: -
J gene: TRBJ2-1
CDR3 protein: CASSFATTEQFF
CDR3 DNA: TGTGCCAGCAGTTTCGCCACCACTGAGCAGTTCTTC

D gene: -
V gene: TRBV12-5
clone size: few
J gene: TRBJ1-1
CDR3 protein: CASGLIAGRGTEAFF
CDR3 DNA: TGTGCTAGTGGTTTGATCGCCGGGAGGGGAACTGAAGCTTTCTTT

D gene: -
V gene: TRBV19
clone size: -
J gene: TRBJ2-2
CDR3 protein: CASRSQGLGELFF
CDR3 DNA: TGTGCCAGTAGGTCGCAGGGTTTAGGGGAGCTGTTTTTT

D gene: -
V gene: TRBV11-3
clone size: -
J gene: TRBJ2-1
CDR3 protein: CASSALRDEQFF
CDR3 DNA: TGTGCCAGCAGCGCCCTTAGAGATGAGCAGTTCTTC

D gene: TRBD1
V gene: TRBV6-2/TRBV6-3
clone size: few
J gene: TRBJ2-2
CDR3 protein: CASSYVQGVQGFGNTGELFF
CDR3 DNA: TGTGCCAGCAGTTACGTTCAGGGGGTGCAAGGCTTTGGGAACACCGGGGAGCTGTTTTTT

D gene: TRBD1
V gene: TRBV12-5
clone size: few
J gene: TRBJ2-7
CDR3 protein: CASGLLVGQEDEQYF
CDR3 DNA: TGTGCTAGTGGTTTGCTTGTAGGACAGGAGGACGAGCAGTACTTC

D gene: -
V gene: TRBV4-1
clone size: few
J gene: TRBJ1-4
CDR3 protein: CASSQDPGGLSEKLFF
CDR3 DNA: TGCGCCAGCAGCCAAGATCCCGGAGGGCTGAGTGAAAAACTGTTTTTT

D gene: TRBD1
V gene: TRBV7-6
clone size: -
J gene: TRBJ2-7
CDR3 protein: CASRGQGANGQYF
CDR3 DNA: TGTGCCAGCAGGGGACAGGGGGCCAACGGGCAGTACTTC

D gene: -
V gene: TRBV6-1
clone size: -
J gene: TRBJ2-7
CDR3 protein: CASNKGESYEQYF
CDR3 DNA: TGTGCCAGCAATAAGGGGGAATCCTACGAGCAGTACTTC

D gene: -
V gene: TRBV6-1
clone size: -
J gene: TRBJ2-1
CDR3 protein: CASSSRDSSLDNEQFF
CDR3 DNA: TGTGCCAGCAGTAGCCGGGACTCAAGTCTAGACAATGAGCAGTTCTTC

D gene: -
V gene: TRBV6-8
clone size: -
J gene: TRBJ2-3
CDR3 protein: CASSYRTDDTQYF
CDR3 DNA: TGTGCCAGCAGTTATCGGACAGACGATACGCAGTATTTT

D gene: -
V gene: TRBV28
clone size: -
J gene: TRBJ2-1
CDR3 protein: CASSSGGSASNEQFF
CDR3 DNA: TGTGCCAGCAGTTCCGGGGGTAGCGCGAGTAATGAGCAGTTCTTC

D gene: -
V gene: TRBV7-2
clone size: few
J gene: TRBJ1-1
CDR3 protein: CAIPRAGTEAFF
CDR3 DNA: TGTGCCATTCCCAGGGCAGGCACTGAAGCTTTCTTT

D gene: TRBD1
V gene: TRBV29-1
clone size: -
J gene: TRBJ2-1
CDR3 protein: CSVEEGTGSDEQFF
CDR3 DNA: TGCAGCGTTGAGGAGGGGACAGGGAGCGATGAGCAGTTCTTC

D gene: TRBD2
V gene: TRBV7-6
clone size: few
J gene: TRBJ2-1
CDR3 protein: CASSLQVTSGGPVYNEQFF
CDR3 DNA: TGTGCCAGCAGCTTGCAGGTGACTAGCGGGGGACCCGTCTACAATGAGCAGTTCTTC

D gene: TRBD2
V gene: TRBV15
clone size: -
J gene: TRBJ2-3
CDR3 protein: CATSSRLAGTDTQYF
CDR3 DNA: TGTGCCACCAGCAGCCGACTAGCGGGCACAGATACGCAGTATTTT

D gene: -
V gene: TRBV7-2
clone size: many
J gene: TRBJ2-2
CDR3 protein: CASSLYTNTGELFF
CDR3 DNA: TGTGCCAGCAGCTTGTACACGAACACCGGGGAGCTGTTTTTT

D gene: -
V gene: TRBV4-1
clone size: few
J gene: TRBJ1-1
CDR3 protein: CASSPKITQNTEAFF
CDR3 DNA: TGCGCCAGCAGCCCTAAAATAACTCAGAACACTGAAGCTTTCTTT

D gene: -
V gene: TRBV15
clone size: -
J gene: TRBJ1-2
CDR3 protein: CATSSSQADGYTF
CDR3 DNA: TGTGCCACCAGCAGTTCCCAAGCCGATGGCTACACCTTC

D gene: TRBD1
V gene: TRBV4-1
clone size: few
J gene: TRBJ2-5
CDR3 protein: CASSQAGQEETQYF
CDR3 DNA: TGCGCCAGCAGCCAAGCAGGACAGGAAGAGACCCAGTACTTC